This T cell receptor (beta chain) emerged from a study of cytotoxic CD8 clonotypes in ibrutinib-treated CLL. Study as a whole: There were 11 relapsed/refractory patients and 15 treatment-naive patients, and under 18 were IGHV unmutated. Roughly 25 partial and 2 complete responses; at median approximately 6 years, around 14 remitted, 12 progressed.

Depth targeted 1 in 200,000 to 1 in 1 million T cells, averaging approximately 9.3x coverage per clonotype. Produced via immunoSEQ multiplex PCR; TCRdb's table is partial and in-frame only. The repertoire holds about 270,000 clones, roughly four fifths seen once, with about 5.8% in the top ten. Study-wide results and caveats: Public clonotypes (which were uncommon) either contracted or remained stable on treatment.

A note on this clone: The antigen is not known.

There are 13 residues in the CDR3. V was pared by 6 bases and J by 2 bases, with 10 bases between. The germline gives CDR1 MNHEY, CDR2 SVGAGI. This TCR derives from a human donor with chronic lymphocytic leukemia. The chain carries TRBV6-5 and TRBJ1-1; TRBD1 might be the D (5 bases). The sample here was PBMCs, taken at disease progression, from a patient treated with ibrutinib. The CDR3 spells CASRKGPNTEAFF. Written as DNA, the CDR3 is TGTGCCAGCAGAAAGGGGCCTAACACTGAAGCTTTCTTT.